This T cell receptor beta chain was sequenced during a study of blood T cell repertoires in COVID-19. Study-level information: Sites in the United States, Italy and Spain provided acute and convalescent COVID-19 samples.

Germline assignment: CDR1 LNHNV and CDR2 YYDKDF (reference sequence). The CDR3 sequence is 16 residues long. Trimming removed 1 base at V and 0 bases at J, with 9 bases between. How the authors handled the data: Amplification of reference gene primers provided the estimated nucleated cell counts. Here immunoSEQ multiplex PCR was the method, and the copy in TCRdb shows in-frame clones only, minus some. V, J and clone size reflect that table, while D and trimming were determined from the DNA. The sample carries more than 75,000 clones, around 88% recorded once. V gene TRBV15 combines with J gene TRBJ2-2; weak D call: TRBD2 (6 bases). The source material was peripheral blood. The TCR comes from a woman between 70 and 85 years old with acute or convalescent COVID-19. The CDR3 region is CATSRVGTSNTGELFF. The CDR3, as DNA: TGTGCCACCAGCAGAGTCGGGACTTCGAACACCGGGGAGCTGTTTTTT.